This T cell receptor (beta chain) was retrieved from a study of Ad26.COV2.S vaccination and SARS-CoV-2 variants. Germline V gives CDR1 SGDLS, CDR2 YYNGEE. The CDR3 extends over 16 amino acids. J gave up 4 bases and V 0 bases, and 6 bases lay outside the gene matches. The treatment is: roughly 20 received Ad26.COV2.S at low or high dose, single or two shots; 5 received placebo; per-sample allocation not given. The investigators took samples on day 63 after the first vaccine or placebo injection. Repertoires were generated with immunoSEQ multiplex PCR, while TCRdb's copy carries only in-frame clones and drops some. This table has some 250,000 clones, around 89% appearing once. The table lists this clone with a count of one.

The sample consisted of peripheral blood, taken in a trial of Ad26.COV2.S vaccine versus placebo. The genes are TRBV9 and TRBJ2-2; 7 bases agree with TRBD1. The receptor comes from a person between 18 and 65 years old who received the Ad26.COV2.S COVID-19 vaccine or a placebo. The CDR3 protein is CASSVGAGGTTGELFF. CDR3 DNA: TGTGCCAGCAGCGTAGGTGCAGGGGGTACCACCGGGGAGCTGTTTTTT. Complete variable domain (other parts from reference TRBV9 and TRBJ2-2): DSGVTQTPKHLITATGQRVTLRCSPRSGDLSVYWYQQSLDQGLQFLIQYYNGEERAKGNILERFSAQQFPDLHSELNLSSLELGDSALYFCASSVGAGGTTGELFFGEGSRLTVL.